The rows below give T cell receptor beta chains drawn from one sample of a study of T cells after yellow fever vaccination. Via MiXCR, TCRdb re-called the 5' RACE reads, giving one row per CDR3 protein. The sample shows roughly 85,000 distinct CDR3 sequences, roughly 15% of them seen only once. The sequencing here drew on CD8+ T cells not binding an NS4B(214-222) dextramer, sorted from PBMCs, taken 20 to 25 days after the first yellow fever vaccination. Receptor source: a man aged 18 to 30 who received the YFV17D yellow fever vaccine. CDR3s leave out the opening cysteine and the closing phenylalanine or tryptophan. The order of the fields is V gene, J gene, CDR3 protein.

TRBV12-3/TRBV12-4,TRBJ2-5,ASSPGTGGETQY
TRBV7-9,TRBJ2-3,ASSFPGVDTQY
TRBV15,TRBJ2-1,ATSRDRRDEQF
TRBV13,TRBJ2-1,ASSTLAGGYNEQF
TRBV20-1,TRBJ2-1,SADPGLAHNEQF
TRBV6-5,TRBJ2-1,ASSLSTLTVMQF
TRBV5-1,TRBJ2-2,ASSPGGGSGELF
TRBV4-1,TRBJ2-1,ASSQGVGYLDEQF
TRBV12-3/TRBV12-4,TRBJ1-5,ASSLAGAGPNQPQH
TRBV25-1,TRBJ1-1,ASSESKDANTEAF
TRBV18,TRBJ2-7,ASSGDRELYEQY
TRBV28,TRBJ1-3,ASSLLFGQLEGNTIY
TRBV13,TRBJ2-1,ASSGRHYDHNEQF
TRBV5-4,TRBJ1-1,ASSRQGNTEAF
TRBV6-5,TRBJ2-2,ASSYRTYPGGGELF
TRBV6-1,TRBJ2-3,ASSRGISTDTQY
TRBV24-1,TRBJ2-1,GTSDPGGGAYNEQF
TRBV7-6,TRBJ2-7,ASSLETGGEQY
TRBV6-2/TRBV6-3,TRBJ1-2,ATGQGHGYT
TRBV5-5,TRBJ2-1,ASSLVTGPSSYNEQF